This T cell receptor (beta chain) was retrieved from a study of PD-1 blockade in classical Hodgkin lymphoma. Study-wide points: Complete responders started with a diversity level that resembled newly diagnosed patients at baseline. Exclusion was applied to patients who started nivolumab under 1 year after ASCT. Causes of the repertoire differences remain undefined, possibly disease activity or prior therapy.

Data came from immunoSEQ multiplex PCR; TCRdb stores just in-frame clones and leaves some out. The sample consists of about 46,000 clones, around 66% of them appearing once. The germline V gene encodes CDR1 SEHNR and CDR2 FQNEAQ (reference sequence). V was pared by 1 base and J by 5 bases, with 19 bases between. The CDR3 is 17 residues long. In the case of this clone: Its specificity is not known.

Every patient experienced relapse after autologous stem cell transplantation, and brentuximab vedotin exposure varied. The source is a human donor with classical Hodgkin lymphoma. This sample comprised peripheral blood mononuclear cells (PBMCs), obtained at baseline. The gene calls are TRBV7-9 and TRBJ2-3, with D perhaps assigned TRBD1 or TRBD2 (5 bases each). The CDR3 coding sequence is TGTGCCAGCAGCTTAGACCCTTTAGGCGTTGGGGGAGATACGCAGTATTTT. Its translation: CASSLDPLGVGGDTQYF.